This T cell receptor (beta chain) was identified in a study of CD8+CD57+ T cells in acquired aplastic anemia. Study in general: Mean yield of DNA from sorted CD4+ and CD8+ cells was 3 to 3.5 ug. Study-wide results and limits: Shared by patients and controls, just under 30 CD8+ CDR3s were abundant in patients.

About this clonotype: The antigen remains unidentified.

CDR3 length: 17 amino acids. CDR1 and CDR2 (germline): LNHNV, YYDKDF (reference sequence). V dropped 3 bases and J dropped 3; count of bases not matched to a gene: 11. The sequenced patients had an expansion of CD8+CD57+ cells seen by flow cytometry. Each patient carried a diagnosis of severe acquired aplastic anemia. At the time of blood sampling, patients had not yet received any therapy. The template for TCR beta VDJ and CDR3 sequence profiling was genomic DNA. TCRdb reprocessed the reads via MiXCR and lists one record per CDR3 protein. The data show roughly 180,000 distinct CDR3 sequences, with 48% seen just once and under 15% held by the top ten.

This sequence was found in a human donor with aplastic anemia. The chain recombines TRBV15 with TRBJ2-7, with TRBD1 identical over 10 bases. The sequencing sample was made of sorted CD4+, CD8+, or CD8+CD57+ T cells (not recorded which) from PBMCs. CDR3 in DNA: TGTGCCACCAGCAGCTCCAGGTCGGGACAGGGGATCTACGAGCAGTACTTC. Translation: CATSSSRSGQGIYEQYF.